A single sample is the source of the 13 T cell receptor beta chains below, sequenced in a study of OX40 agonist ivuxolimab in advanced cancers. The assay was immunoSEQ multiplex PCR, and TCRdb's table has in-frame clones only and misses some. The sample has about 31,000 clones, approximately 90% seen once. The specimen comprised CD4+ or CD8+ T cells sorted from blood, sampled in a trial of the OX40 agonist ivuxolimab. The source is an adult with an advanced solid tumor such as melanoma, head and neck, liver or kidney cancer.

The V gene is TRBV2, the J gene TRBJ1-2, with TRBD1 identical over 8 bases. This CDR3 spans 14 amino acids. The germline V gene encodes CDR1 SNHLY and CDR2 FYNNEI. The trim removed 10 bases at V and 8 bases at J, leaving 15 bases unmatched. The CDR3 DNA reads TGTGCCACCCCCCTAACCGGACAGGGAATAGGCTACACCTTC. Protein sequence: CATPLTGQGIGYTF.

The V call is TRBV21-1, the J call TRBJ2-7; the table names TRBD2, a call not compared with the DNA. TRBV21-1 is termed a pseudogene. This CDR3 contains 15 residues. The chain's CDR3 is CASSKGGTSTYEQYF. CDR3 coding DNA: TGTGCCAGCAGCAAAGGAGGGACTAGCACCTACGAGCAGTACTTC.

This sequence joins TRBV6-1 and TRBJ2-1, with TRBD2 identical over 8 bases. Germline lookup yields CDR1 MNHNS and CDR2 SASEGT. There are 15 residues in the CDR3. J gave up 8 bases and V 1 base, and 7 bases lay outside the gene matches. CDR3 nucleotides: TGTGCCAGCAGTGAAGTTGCGGGAGGATCGGATGAGCAGTTCTTC. Protein product: CASSEVAGGSDEQFF.

The rearrangement uses TRBV7-2 and TRBJ1-3; no reliable D call. V gave up 2 bases and J gave up 0 bases, with 14 bases separating them. Germline assignment: CDR1 SGHTA and CDR2 FQGNSA. The CDR3 runs to 17 residues. CDR3 amino acids: CASSLQIAPFSGNTIYF. CDR3 nucleotides: TGTGCCAGCAGCTTACAAATAGCCCCCTTCTCTGGAAACACCATATATTTT.

This chain uses TRBV6-1 with TRBJ2-7; the D gene is possibly TRBD2 (6 bases). This CDR3 spans 12 amino acids. Trimming took off 7 bases at V and 2 bases at J, with 9 bases between the two ends. CDR1 and CDR2 (germline): MNHNS, SASEGT. The CDR3 DNA sequence: TGTGCCAGCACGCGGGGTACCTACGAGCAGTACTTC. It is translated as CASTRGTYEQYF.

The DNA of the CDR3 is TGTGCCAGTAGTTTACAGGGGGCAGGTGAGACCCAGTACTTC. Its translation: CASSLQGAGETQYF. This chain uses TRBV19 with TRBJ2-5; 9 bases map to TRBD1. The V gene's germline CDR1 is LNHDA and CDR2 SQIVND (reference sequence). The CDR3 sequence is 14 residues long. V was clipped by 5 bases and J by 5 bases; unmatched bases: 6. Filled out from reference TRBV19 and TRBJ2-5, the complete variable domain reads DGGITQSPKYLFRKEGQNVTLSCEQNLNHDAMYWYRQDPGQGLRLIYYSQIVNDFQKGDIAEGYSVSREKKESFPLTVTSAQKNPTAFYLCASSLQGAGETQYFGPGTRLLVL.

Points on this clone: A clone one base away is much larger, so this may be a read error. The chain combines TRBV27 with TRBJ2-2; D is possibly TRBD1 or TRBD2 (5 bases each). This CDR3 is 14 amino acids long. The germline CDR1 and CDR2 sequences are MNHEY and SMNVEV (reference sequence). Trimming took 7 bases from V and 7 from J, leaving 16 bases between them. DNA for the CDR3: TGTGCCAGCAAGGTAGGGACGACAAACGGGGAGCTGTTTTTT. Its protein is CASKVGTTNGELFF.

The rearrangement joins TRBV28 to TRBJ1-1, with TRBD1 matching 8 bases. This CDR3 spans 13 amino acids. Germline V gene sequence: CDR1 MDHEN, CDR2 SYDVKM. The V segment lost 3 bases and the J segment 11 bases; nucleotides outside the gene matches: 8. CDR3 residues: CASSFGRGRRAFF. In nucleotides, the CDR3 is TGTGCCAGCAGTTTCGGCAGGGGGCGGCGGGCTTTCTTT.

The table lists this clone with a count of one. V gene TRBV13 combines with J gene TRBJ1-2; 9 bases map to TRBD1. V shed 0 bases, J shed 2 bases, and the junction held 4 bases outside the gene matches. The germline V gene has CDR1 PRHDT and CDR2 FYEKMQ (reference sequence). The CDR3 covers 16 residues. CDR3 in DNA: TGTGCCAGCAGCTTAGGCATCGGACAGGGGAACTATGGCTACACCTTC. Protein product: CASSLGIGQGNYGYTF.

This chain uses TRBV27 with TRBJ2-7; a weak D match, TRBD2 (5 bases). CDR1 is MNHEY and CDR2 is SMNVEV in the germline V gene (reference sequence). V lost 4 bases, J lost 2 bases, and 27 bases lay in between. This CDR3 is built from 19 residues. The CDR3 sequence is CASSSRTKYLGSAAYEQYF. DNA for the CDR3: TGTGCCAGCAGTTCCCGAACCAAATATTTAGGGAGTGCAGCCTACGAGCAGTACTTC.

V usage is TRBV4-2 and J usage is TRBJ2-4; D is unresolved. From germline, CDR1 is LGHNA and CDR2 YNFKEQ. This CDR3 is 13 amino acids long. V was cut by 3 bases and J by 8 bases, with 11 bases left in between. The CDR3 region is CASSQSLGYIQYF. CDR3 bases: TGTGCCAGCAGCCAGTCCTTAGGGTACATTCAGTACTTC.

The chain uses TRBV2 and TRBJ2-1, with D unclear. The germline CDR1 and CDR2 sequences are SNHLY and FYNNEI. The CDR3 loop spans 14 amino acids. The V end was cut by 10 bases, the J end by 7 bases, with 20 bases between. The CDR3 here is CATSKWVNWNEQFF. CDR3 coding DNA: TGTGCCACCTCTAAATGGGTAAACTGGAATGAGCAGTTCTTC.

The table lists this clone with a few counts. V gene TRBV9 combines with J gene TRBJ2-7; tentatively, D is TRBD2 (6 bases). This CDR3 comprises 15 residues. The germline CDR1 and CDR2 sequences are SGDLS and YYNGEE. The V gene lost 0 bases and the J gene lost 3 bases, with 13 bases spanning the gap. The DNA for the CDR3 is TGTGCCAGCAGCGTAGACGGGAGTATGGGCTACGAGCAGTACTTC. It translates to CASSVDGSMGYEQYF.